The rows below give T cell receptor beta chains drawn from one sample of a study of blood T cell repertoires in COVID-19. Produced via immunoSEQ multiplex PCR; TCRdb's table is partial and in-frame only. The sample has some 150,000 clones, approximately 85% seen once. Sequencing input: peripheral blood. Receptor source: a man in his forties with acute or convalescent COVID-19. Each CDR3 is given with its conserved first and last residue. D genes are given only for firm matches. Only part of the rows carry a size: once, few, many, or a class if the clone is expanded.

d_call	v_call	j_call	clone_size	cdr3_nt	cdr3_aa
NA	TRBV19	TRBJ1-1	NA	TGTGCCAGTAGTCCCCCTCAGGCAGGGTTCGATGAAGCTTTCTTT	CASSPPQAGFDEAFF
NA	TRBV5-1	TRBJ1-1	NA	TGCGCCAGCAGCTTCCAGGGCACTGAAGCTTTCTTT	CASSFQGTEAFF
NA	TRBV15	TRBJ2-3	NA	TGTGCCACCAGCAGAGGAGGGAGTGACGATACGCAGTATTTT	CATSRGGSDDTQYF
NA	TRBV2	TRBJ2-5	NA	TGTGCCAGCAGTGGTATTGACTGGCAGGAGACCCAGTACTTC	CASSGIDWQETQYF
NA	TRBV7-9	TRBJ1-3	few	TGTGCCAGCAGCCACATCTCTGGAAACACCATATATTTT	CASSHISGNTIYF
NA	TRBV5-1	TRBJ1-1	once	TGCGCCAGCAGCTTGAGGTTGTCAGGGCAAGGACGCACTGAAGCTTTCTTT	CASSLRLSGQGRTEAFF
NA	TRBV13	TRBJ1-3	NA	TGTGCCAGCAGCTTGGACAGTTTCTCTGGAAACACCATATATTTT	CASSLDSFSGNTIYF
TRBD1	TRBV19	TRBJ1-1	NA	TGTGCCAGTAGTAGGGACGACAGGGAGGAGAACACTGAAGCTTTCTTT	CASSRDDREENTEAFF
TRBD1	TRBV7-9	TRBJ1-3	NA	TGTGCCAGCAGCTTCCTGACAGGGGCTGGAAACACCATATATTTT	CASSFLTGAGNTIYF
NA	TRBV28	TRBJ2-1	NA	TGTGCCAGCAGTTTAACGGGAAACTACAATGAGCAGTTCTTC	CASSLTGNYNEQFF
TRBD1	TRBV19	TRBJ2-5	few	TGTGCCAGTAGCCCCATCCGGGACAGCGAGCAAGAGACCCAGTACTTC	CASSPIRDSEQETQYF
NA	TRBV5-4	TRBJ2-3	NA	TGTGCCAGCAGCCCCAGTGCCCGGGGGTTACCAGATACGCAGTATTTT	CASSPSARGLPDTQYF
NA	TRBV5-4	TRBJ1-2	NA	TGTGCCAGCAGCCCTGGGGGGACACCGGGGGGAGGCTATGGCTACACCTTC	CASSPGGTPGGGYGYTF
NA	TRBV28	TRBJ2-7	NA	TGTGCCAGCAGTGAGGGATACGAGCAGTACTTC	CASSEGYEQYF
TRBD1	TRBV7-6	TRBJ1-3	NA	TGTGCCAGCAGCTTAGTATCCGGGACAGGTGCAGGAAACACCATATATTTT	CASSLVSGTGAGNTIYF
NA	TRBV3-1/TRBV3-2	TRBJ1-2	NA	TGTGCCAGCAGCCAGGCGACAGGTGGCTACACCTTC	CASSQATGGYTF
TRBD1	TRBV6-2/TRBV6-3	TRBJ2-2	once	TGTGCCAGCAGTTACCCCCTGGGACAGGAGTACACCGGGGAGCTGTTTTTT	CASSYPLGQEYTGELFF
TRBD2	TRBV6-5	TRBJ2-3	NA	TGTGCCAGCAGTTCCGGACTAGCGGGGAATACAGATACGCAGTATTTT	CASSSGLAGNTDTQYF
NA	TRBV12-3/TRBV12-4	TRBJ1-2	NA	TGTGCCAGCAGTTTAGGGCAGAACTATGGCTACACCTTC	CASSLGQNYGYTF
NA	TRBV3-1/TRBV3-2	TRBJ1-1	NA	TGTGCCAGCAGCCTGCAGGGGAGTGGCACTGAAGCTTTCTTT	CASSLQGSGTEAFF
NA	TRBV11-2	TRBJ1-4	NA	TGTGCCAGCAGCTCACGCCGGGGTCAGTATGAAAAACTGTTTTTT	CASSSRRGQYEKLFF
TRBD2	TRBV27	TRBJ2-5	NA	TGTGCCAGCAGATGGCTAGCGGGGGGGAATTCGGCGACCCAGTACTTC	CASRWLAGGNSATQYF
NA	TRBV9	TRBJ1-1	NA	TGTGCCAGCAGCCCGTACTTGAACACTGAAGCTTTCTTT	CASSPYLNTEAFF
NA	TRBV27	TRBJ1-1	few	TGTGCCAGCAGTTTATTCAGGGGGAACACTGAAGCTTTCTTT	CASSLFRGNTEAFF
TRBD2	TRBV28	TRBJ2-1	NA	TGTGCCAGCAGTTTGGGCGGGGGACTTTTTTACAATGAGCAGTTCTTC	CASSLGGGLFYNEQFF
TRBD1	TRBV28	TRBJ1-1	NA	TGTGCCAGCAGGCACGACAGGGTTGGCACTGAAGCTTTCTTT	CASRHDRVGTEAFF
NA	TRBV5-3	TRBJ2-5	NA	TGTGCCAGAAGCTTCGTTCTACCTGGGAGGAGCGGTGAAGAGACCCAGTACTTC	CARSFVLPGRSGEETQYF
NA	TRBV9	TRBJ2-7	NA	TGTGCCAGCAGCCCCCGGGGACAATACTACGAGCAGTACTTC	CASSPRGQYYEQYF
TRBD1	TRBV6-1	TRBJ2-7	NA	TGTGCCAGCAGTGAGTCCCCCCGACAGGGTGAGGGAGAGCAGTACTTC	CASSESPRQGEGEQYF
TRBD1	TRBV15	TRBJ1-5	NA	TGTGCCACCAGCAGAACCGGGACAGGGGCTCAGCCCCAGCATTTT	CATSRTGTGAQPQHF
TRBD1	TRBV5-8	TRBJ2-5	NA	TGTGCCAGCAGCCGATCCGTTACCGGGACAGGGGAGGAGACCCAGTACTTC	CASSRSVTGTGEETQYF
NA	TRBV12-3/TRBV12-4	TRBJ2-7	NA	TGTGCCAGCAGTTTGGACCGAGGGCGAGAGCAGTACTTC	CASSLDRGREQYF
NA	TRBV6-6	TRBJ1-6	NA	TGTGCCAGCAGTCTTCGACAGGCTACCTTCGATGATTCACCCCTCCACTTT	CASSLRQATFDDSPLHF